The next 26 T cell receptor beta chains were all read from a single sample in a study of blood T cell repertoires in COVID-19. Profiling relied on immunoSEQ multiplex PCR, and the TCRdb table lists in-frame clones only, not all of them. The repertoire holds some 500,000 clones, with 85% to 90% as singletons. Input material: peripheral blood. Every receptor here comes from a woman aged 45-65 years with COVID-19, enrolled during active disease.

In this sample, this clone turned up a few times. This chain joins TRBV10-1 and TRBJ1-1; D remains unclear. Trimming took 2 bases from V and 1 from J, leaving 8 bases between them. CDR1 is WNHNN and CDR2 is SYGVQD in the germline V gene (reference sequence). The CDR3 loop spans 14 amino acids. For the CDR3, the DNA is TGCGCCAGCAGTGAGAGTCGGGGGAACACTGAAGCTTTCTTT. Residues: CASSESRGNTEAFF.

The gene calls are TRBV4-2 and TRBJ2-3, with 8 bases lining up with TRBD2. The length of the CDR3 is 16 residues. V trimming: 1 base; J trimming: 3 bases; junction bases outside the gene matches: 6. The germline CDR1 and CDR2 sequences are LGHNA and YNFKEQ. The CDR3 DNA is TGTGCCAGCAGCCAAGTCGACGGGGGGGGGACAGATACGCAGTATTTT. The encoded protein is CASSQVDGGGTDTQYF.

Only one count was recorded for this clone. This chain connects TRBV11-3 to TRBJ2-2, with 9 bases fitting TRBD1. Germline values: CDR1 SGHNT, CDR2 YENEEA. CDR3 length: 15 amino acids. V trimming: 3 bases; J trimming: 6 bases; junction bases outside the gene matches: 5. The CDR3 DNA is TGTGCCAGCAGCTTTTCCCGACAGGGGGCCGGGGAGCTGTTTTTT. This translates into CASSFSRQGAGELFF.

The J gene is TRBJ2-5, the V gene TRBV5-4; tentatively, D is TRBD2 (5 bases). Trimming left V 2 bases short and J 5 bases short, with 16 bases between. The CDR3 extends over 15 amino acids. In germline, CDR1 is SGHNT, CDR2 YYREEE (reference sequence). This chain's CDR3 is CASSLVSSGGETQYF. CDR3 coding DNA: TGTGCCAGCAGCTTAGTCAGCTCCGGAGGCGAGACCCAGTACTTC.

The chain has TRBV13 and TRBJ1-1; maybe TRBD1 (6 bases). The CDR3 consists of 19 residues. Germline values: CDR1 PRHDT, CDR2 FYEKMQ (reference sequence). Trimming cost V 3 bases and J 6 bases, with 29 bases left between them. The CDR3 nucleotides read TGTGCCAGCAGCTTGACCGGGACACGGACTCAGGGCCTACGCGCTGAAGCTTTCTTT. Amino acids: CASSLTGTRTQGLRAEAFF.

The chain has TRBV2 and TRBJ2-1; tentative D call: TRBD1 (6 bases). Germline CDR1 is SNHLY and CDR2 is FYNNEI. The V end was cut by 6 bases, the J end by 5 bases, with 17 bases between. The CDR3 has 15 amino acids. CDR3 bases: TGTGCCAGCAGCGCCATCCGGACAGAGAACAATGAGCAGTTCTTC. Amino acid sequence: CASSAIRTENNEQFF.

The chain carries TRBV7-9 and TRBJ1-2; 8 bases line up with TRBD1. CDR1 SEHNR and CDR2 FQNEAQ come from the germline V gene (reference sequence). V dropped 5 bases and J dropped 6; count of bases not matched to a gene: 5. The CDR3 consists of 13 residues. This CDR3 is CASSLGQGNGYTF. For the CDR3, the DNA is TGTGCCAGCAGCCTAGGACAGGGCAATGGCTACACCTTC.

The chain uses TRBV6-4 and TRBJ2-3; D not resolved. Per germline, CDR1 MRHNA and CDR2 SNTAGT. The CDR3 totals 13 residues. Trimming pared 3 bases from V and 7 bases from J, leaving 11 bases between. CDR3 sequence (DNA): TGTGCCAGCAGTGAAGGCGGAGCGAATACGCAGTATTTT. It encodes CASSEGGANTQYF.

V gene TRBV19 combines with J gene TRBJ1-2; D is ambiguous. This CDR3 is built from 13 residues. V lost 5 bases to trimming and J lost 4 bases, with 11 bases between them. From germline, CDR1 is LNHDA and CDR2 SQIVND (reference sequence). The CDR3 reads CASSPTSGYGYTF. Written as DNA, the CDR3 is TGTGCCAGTAGTCCAACCTCGGGCTATGGCTACACCTTC.

The CDR3 reads CASSLVAGVSRNTIYF. Written as DNA, the CDR3 is TGTGCCAGCAGCTTAGTAGCAGGGGTGAGCCGAAACACCATATATTTT. The chain is built from TRBV11-2 and TRBJ1-3, with D possibly matching TRBD1 (6 bases). Trimming took 1 base from V and 5 from J, leaving 15 bases between them. The germline V gene encodes CDR1 SGHAT and CDR2 FQNNGV. This CDR3 is built from 16 residues.

The gene calls are TRBV7-3 and TRBJ2-2, with TRBD2 matching 11 bases. CDR1 is SGHTA, CDR2 FQGTGA, per germline. CDR3 length: 15 residues. Trimming took 4 bases from V and 7 from J; bases not matched to a gene: 5. The CDR3 reads CASSSGTSGRGELFF. In nucleotides, the CDR3 is TGTGCCAGCAGCTCCGGGACTAGCGGCCGCGGGGAGCTGTTTTTT.

The chain recombines TRBV6-1 with TRBJ1-1, with TRBD1 as a possible D gene (6 bases). Trimming removed 4 bases at V and 2 bases at J, with 20 bases between. The CDR3 covers 17 residues. CDR1 and CDR2 (germline): MNHNS, SASEGT. The CDR3 spells CASSVRGTTGVNTEAFF. CDR3 nucleotide sequence: TGTGCCAGCAGTGTAAGAGGGACAACAGGTGTAAACACTGAAGCTTTCTTT.

The rearrangement joins TRBV15 to TRBJ2-3; 8 bases map to TRBD2. V was pared by 1 base and J by 4 bases, with 4 bases of the junction left unmatched. The length of the CDR3 is 15 residues. Germline CDR1 LNHNV, CDR2 YYDKDF (reference sequence). CDR3 region: CATSRVRGGADTQYF. The CDR3 DNA reads TGTGCCACCAGCAGAGTACGGGGGGGGGCAGATACGCAGTATTTT.

The gene calls are TRBV19 and TRBJ1-4, with D perhaps matching TRBD1 (5 bases). From germline, CDR1 is LNHDA and CDR2 SQIVND (reference sequence). Trimming cost V 5 bases and J 7 bases, with 14 bases left between them. This CDR3 spans 14 amino acids. CDR3 region: CASSEPGVGEKLFF. CDR3 DNA sequence: TGTGCCAGTAGTGAGCCGGGGGTAGGTGAAAAACTGTTTTTT.

V is TRBV5-1 and J is TRBJ1-6, with 7 bases fitting TRBD1. Germline-derived CDR1 and CDR2 are SGHRS and YFSETQ. With V trimmed by 4 bases and J by 7 bases, 5 bases remained unmatched. The CDR3 is made up of 14 amino acids. The CDR3 DNA follows: TGCGCCAGCAGCCGCGACAGGGCCAATTCACCCCTCCACTTT. Its translation is CASSRDRANSPLHF.

This clone was detected a few times. V usage is TRBV19 and J usage is TRBJ1-5; 12 bases align to TRBD1. CDR3 length: 14 residues. Germline V gene data show CDR1 as LNHDA and CDR2 as SQIVND (reference sequence). V lost 9 bases and J lost 6; bases outside the gene matches: 6. This CDR3 reads CASHPGQGAQPQHF. CDR3 DNA: TGTGCCAGCCATCCGGGACAGGGGGCTCAGCCCCAGCATTTT.

The CDR3 loop reads CAISESGTPSEQYF. The CDR3 DNA is TGTGCCATCAGTGAGTCGGGGACTCCCAGCGAGCAGTACTTC. The chain combines TRBV10-3 with TRBJ2-7; maybe TRBD2 (6 bases). Between the trimmed V and J ends, which lost 0 bases and 6 bases, there was a span of 12 bases. CDR1 is ENHRY and CDR2 is SYGVKD in the germline V gene. This CDR3 is 14 amino acids long.

This chain connects TRBV27 to TRBJ1-3, with 9 bases lining up with TRBD1. Germline lookup yields CDR1 MNHEY and CDR2 SMNVEV (reference sequence). This CDR3 spans 16 amino acids. V was clipped by 0 bases and J by 4 bases; unmatched bases: 4. The CDR3 region is CASSLSQQGAGNTIYF. In DNA form, the CDR3 reads TGTGCCAGCAGTTTATCCCAACAGGGGGCGGGAAACACCATATATTTT.

V usage is TRBV5-6 and J usage is TRBJ2-2; perhaps TRBD2 as D (5 bases). The CDR3 is made up of 14 amino acids. Trimming removed 5 bases at V and 3 bases at J, with 11 bases between. Germline CDR1 reads SGHDT; CDR2 reads YYEEEE. CDR3 sequence (DNA): TGTGCCAGCAGAATTGAGGGTGACACCGGGGAGCTGTTTTTT. This gives the protein CASRIEGDTGELFF. The variable domain in full, with the rest retrieved from reference TRBV5-6 and TRBJ2-2, is DAGVTQSPTHLIKTRGQQVTLRCSPKSGHDTVSWYQQALGQGPQFIFQYYEEEERQRGNFPDRFSGHQFPNYSSELNVNALLLGDSALYLCASRIEGDTGELFFGEGSRLTVL.

The DNA of the CDR3 is TGTGCCAGCTCAACAACAGGTGACACTGAAGCTTTCTTT. It specifies CASSTTGDTEAFF. This chain links TRBV18 with TRBJ1-1, with TRBD1 as a possible D gene (5 bases). Deletions cut 5 bases from V and 3 bases from J, with 10 bases between. Germline V gene lookup returns CDR1 KGHSH and CDR2 LQKENI. The CDR3 runs 13 residues. Full variable domain (remainder filled in from reference TRBV18 and TRBJ1-1): NAGVMQNPRHLVRRRGQEARLRCSPMKGHSHVYWYRQLPEEGLKFMVYLQKENIIDESGMPKERFSAEFPKEGPSILRIQQVVRGDSAAYFCASSTTGDTEAFFGQGTRLTVV.

V and J are TRBV29-1 and TRBJ2-3; 8 bases align to TRBD1. The CDR3 runs 14 residues. The germline CDR1 and CDR2 sequences are SQVTM and ANQGSEA. The ends lost 5 bases at V and 3 bases at J; junction bases unmatched: 7. DNA of the CDR3: TGCAGCGTTAACCAGGGGGCGAGGACAGATACGCAGTATTTT. Translated: CSVNQGARTDTQYF.

The genes are TRBV5-1 and TRBJ1-4, with no clear D. Germline CDR1 SGHRS, CDR2 YFSETQ. CDR3 size: 11 residues. With 5 bases removed from V and 7 bases from J, the gap between germline ends came to 6 bases. The CDR3 sequence is CASRYSEKLFF. CDR3 DNA sequence: TGCGCCAGCAGATACAGTGAAAAACTGTTTTTT.

Only one count was recorded for this clone. The chain couples TRBV19 to TRBJ2-3; D is perhaps TRBD1 (7 bases). V was pared by 8 bases and J by 3 bases, with 12 bases between. Looked up from germline, CDR1 is LNHDA and CDR2 is SQIVND (reference sequence). CDR3 length equals 13 residues. For the CDR3, the DNA is TGTGCCAGTTCGCAGGGGGGTACAGATACGCAGTATTTT. Protein sequence: CASSQGGTDTQYF. Full variable domain (missing parts from reference TRBV19 and TRBJ2-3): DGGITQSPKYLFRKEGQNVTLSCEQNLNHDAMYWYRQDPGQGLRLIYYSQIVNDFQKGDIAEGYSVSREKKESFPLTVTSAQKNPTAFYLCASSQGGTDTQYFGPGTRLTVL.

The chain has TRBV10-3 and TRBJ2-7; tentative D call: TRBD2 (7 bases). In germline, CDR1 is ENHRY, CDR2 SYGVKD. This CDR3 has 13 residues. Trimming pared 10 bases from V and 3 bases from J, leaving 16 bases between. CDR3 sequence (DNA): TGTGCCACCCTAGGGGGGGGGTTCTACGAGCAGTACTTC. Encoded protein: CATLGGGFYEQYF.

This chain's CDR3 is CASSPVRSSYEQYF. In DNA form, the CDR3 reads TGTGCCAGCAGCCCTGTGAGAAGCTCCTACGAGCAGTACTTC. The V and J genes are TRBV13 and TRBJ2-7; D is ambiguous. Trimming stripped 5 bases from V and 0 bases from J, with 11 bases between. CDR1 is PRHDT, CDR2 FYEKMQ, per germline (reference sequence). The CDR3 covers 14 residues. The full variable domain, in which reference TRBV13 and TRBJ2-7 provide the parts outside the CDR3, is AAGVIQSPRHLIKEKRETATLKCYPIPRHDTVYWYQQGPGQDPQFLISFYEKMQSDKGSIPDRFSAQQFSDYHSELNMSSLELGDSALYFCASSPVRSSYEQYFGPGTRLTVT.

V usage is TRBV11-2 and J usage is TRBJ2-2; TRBD2 is a possible D gene (7 bases). Germline lookup yields CDR1 SGHAT and CDR2 FQNNGV. The CDR3 runs to 14 residues. The ends were cut back, 4 bases at V and 8 bases at J, with 14 bases in the middle. CDR3 loop: CASSWTRDMGELFF. The CDR3 DNA reads as TGTGCCAGCAGCTGGACTAGGGACATGGGGGAGCTGTTTTTT.